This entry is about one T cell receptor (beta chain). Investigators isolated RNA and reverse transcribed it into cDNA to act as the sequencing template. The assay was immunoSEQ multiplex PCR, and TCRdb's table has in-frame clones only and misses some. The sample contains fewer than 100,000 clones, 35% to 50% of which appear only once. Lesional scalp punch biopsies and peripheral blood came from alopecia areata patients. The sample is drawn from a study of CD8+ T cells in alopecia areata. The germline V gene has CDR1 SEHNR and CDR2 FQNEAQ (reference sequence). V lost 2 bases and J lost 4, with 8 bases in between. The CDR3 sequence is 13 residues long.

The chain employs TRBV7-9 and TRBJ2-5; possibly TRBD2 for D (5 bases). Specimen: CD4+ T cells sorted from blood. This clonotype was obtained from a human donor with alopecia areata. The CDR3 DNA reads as TGTGCCAGCAGCTTACGGGGTGGAGAGACCCAGTACTTC. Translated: CASSLRGGETQYF.